Listed below are T cell receptor beta chains from one sample, sequenced in a study of T-cell memory formation after mild COVID-19. TCRdb recomputed calls from the 5' RACE reads with MiXCR, one row per CDR3 protein. Of about 310,000 distinct CDR3 sequences in the sample, approximately 20% were seen once. The sequenced sample was PBMCs or a T cell subset sorted from them (not recorded which). The receptor source for this set is a man aged 18 to 30 who had mild COVID-19 (a few samples of this study predate the infection). Cell type and time point are not known. Both conserved end residues are trimmed from each CDR3.

v_call	j_call	cdr3_aa
TRBV7-9	TRBJ1-1	ANNFRDSGRTEAF
TRBV20-1	TRBJ1-6	SARGWTNNSPLH
TRBV12-3/TRBV12-4	TRBJ1-1	ASSPQGGSTEAF
TRBV28	TRBJ1-4	ASSYTSTNEKLF
TRBV14	TRBJ2-3	ASSQGFDTQY
TRBV7-8	TRBJ2-1	ASSLPVPNEQF
TRBV5-1	TRBJ1-1	ASSHGHVWGNTEAF
TRBV11-2	TRBJ2-4	ASTPGAGGLAKNIQY
TRBV4-1	TRBJ1-2	ASSQTYPQVLVGYGYT
TRBV29-1	TRBJ1-1	SVLGQMNTEAF
TRBV12-3/TRBV12-4	TRBJ1-4	ASSRDSRNEKLF
TRBV6-6	TRBJ1-5	ASSRDRGFNQPQH
TRBV28	TRBJ2-6	ASSLEGVRNVLT
TRBV12-3/TRBV12-4	TRBJ2-7	ASGTTGFSYEQY
TRBV6-5	TRBJ2-5	ASSSPVQAGEETQY
TRBV7-9	TRBJ1-5	ASSSTGMGNKPQH
TRBV11-1	TRBJ1-1	ASSLDPGVVMAF
TRBV4-2	TRBJ2-1	ASSPASGGLSYNEQF
TRBV20-1	TRBJ1-6	SARPEDRKNSPLH
TRBV12-3/TRBV12-4	TRBJ2-4	ASSLVGGLVAKNIQY
TRBV11-2	TRBJ2-2	ASRTSYRGVGTGELF
TRBV11-2	TRBJ1-1	ASSLGISTEAF
TRBV7-9	TRBJ2-6	ASSFTGASSGANVLT
TRBV29-1	TRBJ1-1	SVDAYGPAPENTEAF
TRBV5-1	TRBJ2-3	ASSLPGANTDTQY
TRBV7-3	TRBJ2-1	ASSVNRDNEQF
TRBV5-5	TRBJ2-1	ASTPQDYTYNEQF
TRBV3-1	TRBJ2-5	ASSETSGVIGTQY
TRBV5-1	TRBJ2-2	ASRGDSFPTGELF
TRBV5-1	TRBJ2-5	ASSGRNIQETQY
TRBV5-1	TRBJ2-5	ASSLGPVVETQY
TRBV7-2	TRBJ1-1	ASSWRGQGRGTEAF
TRBV6-5	TRBJ1-1	ASSYGDSLNTEAF
TRBV7-2	TRBJ2-3	ASSLQGQPAQGTQY
TRBV2	TRBJ2-1	ASSEPLNQRQF
TRBV5-5	TRBJ1-3	ASSLAWGNTIY
TRBV5-1	TRBJ1-2	ASSYSGTGRRDYGYT
TRBV27	TRBJ1-4	ASSGQGGMEKLF
TRBV28	TRBJ2-5	ASSLWGRFQETQY